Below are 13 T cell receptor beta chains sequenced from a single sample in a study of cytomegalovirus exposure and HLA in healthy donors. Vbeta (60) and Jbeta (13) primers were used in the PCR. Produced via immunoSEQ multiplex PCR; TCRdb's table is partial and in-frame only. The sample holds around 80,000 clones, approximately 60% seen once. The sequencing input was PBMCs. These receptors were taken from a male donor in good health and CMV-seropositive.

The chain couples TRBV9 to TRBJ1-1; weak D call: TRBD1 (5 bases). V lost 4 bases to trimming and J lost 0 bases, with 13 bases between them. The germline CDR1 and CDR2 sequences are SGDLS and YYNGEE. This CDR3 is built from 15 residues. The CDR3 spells CASSYSPGLNTEAFF. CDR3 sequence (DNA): TGTGCCAGCAGCTACAGCCCAGGGCTGAACACTGAAGCTTTCTTT.

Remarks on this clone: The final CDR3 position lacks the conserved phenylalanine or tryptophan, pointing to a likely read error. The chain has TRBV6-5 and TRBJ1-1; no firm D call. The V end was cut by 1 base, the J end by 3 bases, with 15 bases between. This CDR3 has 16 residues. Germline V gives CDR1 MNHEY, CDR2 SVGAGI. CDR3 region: CASSYYIPVGDTEAFL. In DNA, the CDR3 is TGTGCCAGCAGTTACTACATCCCCGTCGGGGACACTGAAGCTTTCCTT.

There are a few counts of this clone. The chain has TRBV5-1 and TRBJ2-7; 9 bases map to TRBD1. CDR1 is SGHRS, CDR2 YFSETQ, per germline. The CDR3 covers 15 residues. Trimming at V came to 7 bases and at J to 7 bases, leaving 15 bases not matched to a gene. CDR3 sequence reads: CASCLGGQGTGEQYF. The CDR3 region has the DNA TGCGCCAGCTGCCTTGGGGGACAGGGTACGGGGGAGCAGTACTTC. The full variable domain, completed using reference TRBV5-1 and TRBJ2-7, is KAGVTQTPRYLIKTRGQQVTLSCSPISGHRSVSWYQQTPGQGLQFLFEYFSETQRNKGNFPGRFSGRQFSNSRSEMNVSTLELGDSALYLCASCLGGQGTGEQYFGPGTRLTVT.

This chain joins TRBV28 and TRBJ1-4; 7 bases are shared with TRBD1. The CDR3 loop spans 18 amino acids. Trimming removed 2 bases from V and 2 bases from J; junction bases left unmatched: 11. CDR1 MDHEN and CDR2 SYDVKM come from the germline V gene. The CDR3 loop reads CASSLAGGQAATNEKLFF. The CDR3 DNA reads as TGTGCCAGCAGTTTAGCAGGGGGGCAGGCAGCTACTAATGAAAAACTGTTTTTT.

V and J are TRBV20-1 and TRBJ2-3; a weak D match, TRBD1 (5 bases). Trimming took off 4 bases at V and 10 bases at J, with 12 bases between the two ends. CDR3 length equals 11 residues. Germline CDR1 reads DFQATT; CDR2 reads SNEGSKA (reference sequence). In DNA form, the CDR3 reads TGCAGTGCTAAACGACAGACGGCGCAGTATTTT. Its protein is CSAKRQTAQYF.

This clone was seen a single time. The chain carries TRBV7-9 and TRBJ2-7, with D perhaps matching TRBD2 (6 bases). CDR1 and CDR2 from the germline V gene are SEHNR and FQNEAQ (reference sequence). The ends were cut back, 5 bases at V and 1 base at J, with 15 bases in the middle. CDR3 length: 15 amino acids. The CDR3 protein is CASSAAGTRSYEQYF. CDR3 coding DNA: TGTGCCAGCAGCGCCGCCGGGACTCGGTCCTACGAGCAGTACTTC.

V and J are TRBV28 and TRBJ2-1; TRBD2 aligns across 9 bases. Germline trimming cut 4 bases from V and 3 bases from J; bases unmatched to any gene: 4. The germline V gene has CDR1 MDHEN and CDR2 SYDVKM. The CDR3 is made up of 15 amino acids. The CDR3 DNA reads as TGTGCCAGCAGTTCGCTAGCGGGGAACTACAATGAGCAGTTCTTC. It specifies CASSSLAGNYNEQFF.

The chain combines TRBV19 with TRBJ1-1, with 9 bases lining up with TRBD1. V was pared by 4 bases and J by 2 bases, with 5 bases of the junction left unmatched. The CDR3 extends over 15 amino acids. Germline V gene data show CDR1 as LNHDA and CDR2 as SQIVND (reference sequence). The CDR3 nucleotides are TGTGCCAGTAGTACGGGACAGGGTTTTAACACTGAAGCTTTCTTT. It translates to CASSTGQGFNTEAFF.

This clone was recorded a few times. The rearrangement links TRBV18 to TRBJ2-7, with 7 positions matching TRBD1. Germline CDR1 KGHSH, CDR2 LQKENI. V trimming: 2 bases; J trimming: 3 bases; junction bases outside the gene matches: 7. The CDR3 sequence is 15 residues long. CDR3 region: CASSPTRQGIYEQYF. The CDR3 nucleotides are TGTGCCAGCTCACCAACAAGACAGGGAATCTACGAGCAGTACTTC.

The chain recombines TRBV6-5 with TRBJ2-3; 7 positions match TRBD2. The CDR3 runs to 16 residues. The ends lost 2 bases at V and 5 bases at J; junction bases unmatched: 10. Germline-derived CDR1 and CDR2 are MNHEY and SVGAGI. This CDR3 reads CASSYRPSWGGDTQYF. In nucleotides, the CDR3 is TGTGCCAGCAGTTACCGTCCGAGTTGGGGGGGAGATACGCAGTATTTT.

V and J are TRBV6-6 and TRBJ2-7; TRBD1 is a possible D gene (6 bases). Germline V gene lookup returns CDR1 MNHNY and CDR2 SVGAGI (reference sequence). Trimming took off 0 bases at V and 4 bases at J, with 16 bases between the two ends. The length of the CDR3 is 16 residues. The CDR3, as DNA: TGTGCCAGCAGTTACTCGGGACAAAAGGGAGAATACGAGCAGTACTTC. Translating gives CASSYSGQKGEYEQYF.

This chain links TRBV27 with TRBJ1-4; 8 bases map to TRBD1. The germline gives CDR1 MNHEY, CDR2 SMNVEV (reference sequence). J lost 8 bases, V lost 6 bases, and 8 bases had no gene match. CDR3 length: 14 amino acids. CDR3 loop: CASSLGRQGEKLFF. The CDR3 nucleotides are TGTGCCAGCAGCTTGGGGAGACAGGGGGAAAAACTGTTTTTT.

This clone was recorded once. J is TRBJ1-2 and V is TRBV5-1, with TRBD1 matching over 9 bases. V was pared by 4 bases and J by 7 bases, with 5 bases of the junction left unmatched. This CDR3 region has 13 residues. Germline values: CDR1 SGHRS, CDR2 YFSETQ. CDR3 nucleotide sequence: TGCGCCAGCAGCGAACAGGGGGCGTCTGGCTACACCTTC. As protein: CASSEQGASGYTF.